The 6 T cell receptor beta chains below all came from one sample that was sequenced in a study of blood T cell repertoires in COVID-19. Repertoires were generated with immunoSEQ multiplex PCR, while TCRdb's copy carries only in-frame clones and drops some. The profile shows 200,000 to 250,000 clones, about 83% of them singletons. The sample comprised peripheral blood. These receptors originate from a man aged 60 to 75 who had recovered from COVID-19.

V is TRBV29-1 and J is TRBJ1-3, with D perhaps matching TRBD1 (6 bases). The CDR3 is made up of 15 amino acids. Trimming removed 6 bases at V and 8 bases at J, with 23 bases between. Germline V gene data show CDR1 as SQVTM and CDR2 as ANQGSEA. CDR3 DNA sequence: TGCAGCGTGCTAGTTCAGGGGACCATTAAAGACACCATATATTTT. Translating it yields CSVLVQGTIKDTIYF.

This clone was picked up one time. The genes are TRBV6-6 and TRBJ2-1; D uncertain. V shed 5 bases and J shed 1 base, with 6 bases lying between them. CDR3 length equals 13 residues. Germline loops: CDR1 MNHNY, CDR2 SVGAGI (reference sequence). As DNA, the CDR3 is TGTGCCAGCAGTCGGGCTTCCTACAATGAGCAGTTCTTC. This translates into CASSRASYNEQFF.

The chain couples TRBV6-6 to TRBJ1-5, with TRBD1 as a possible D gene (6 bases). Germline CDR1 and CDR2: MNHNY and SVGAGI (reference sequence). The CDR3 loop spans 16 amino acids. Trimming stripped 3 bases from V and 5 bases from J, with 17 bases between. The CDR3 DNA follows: TGTGCCAGCAGTTATAGCGGGGGCGGGGACTATCAGCCCCAGCATTTT. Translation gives CASSYSGGGDYQPQHF.

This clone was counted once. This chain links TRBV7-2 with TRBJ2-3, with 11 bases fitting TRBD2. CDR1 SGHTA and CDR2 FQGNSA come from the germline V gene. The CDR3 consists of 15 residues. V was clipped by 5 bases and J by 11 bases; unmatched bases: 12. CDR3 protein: CASSDIAGGELGQYF. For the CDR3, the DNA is TGTGCCAGCAGCGACATAGCGGGGGGGGAATTAGGGCAGTATTTT.

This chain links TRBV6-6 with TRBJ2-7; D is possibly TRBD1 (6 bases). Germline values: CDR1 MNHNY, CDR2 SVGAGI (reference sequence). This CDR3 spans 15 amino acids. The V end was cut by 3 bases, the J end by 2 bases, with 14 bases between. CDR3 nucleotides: TGTGCCAGCAGTTATCTAGGACAGCTAGCCTACGAGCAGTACTTC. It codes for CASSYLGQLAYEQYF.

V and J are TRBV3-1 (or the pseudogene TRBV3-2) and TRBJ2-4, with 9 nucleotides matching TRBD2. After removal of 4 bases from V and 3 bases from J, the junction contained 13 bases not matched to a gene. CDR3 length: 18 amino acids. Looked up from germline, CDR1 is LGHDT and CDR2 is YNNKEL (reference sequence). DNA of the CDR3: TGTGCCAGCAGCCCCCTAGGTAGCGGGAGTGCCGGCAAAAACATTCAGTACTTC. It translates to CASSPLGSGSAGKNIQYF.